This T cell receptor beta chain emerged from a study of Tregs in tolerant kidney transplant recipients (dated by TCRdb to between 2018 and 2020). Background on the whole study: Before combined kidney and bone marrow transplantation, this study identified donor-specific regulatory T cells using TCRbeta sequencing and then followed those same cells after transplant. TCRbeta repertoire sequencing was used in a few healthy controls to compare several ways of expanding Tregs specific for an allogeneic donor.

Cut back by 0 bases and 9 bases, the V and J ends lie 18 bases apart. The germline V gene yields SGHAT for CDR1 and FQNNGV for CDR2. The CDR3 contains 15 residues, cysteine and phenylalanine counted. Of all the DNA, just the CDR3 is kept, 45 bases in frame from base 1. Summary of the overall study and its limitations: Because the study included only a small number of patients, the results must be confirmed in larger populations and under other immunosuppression protocols. Expanding Tregs with activated donor B cells appeared to identify the most biologically relevant and donor-specific TCRbeta repertoire. Biological reproducibility was not examined directly, but technical replication error appeared to be minimal.

For TCRbeta CDR3 sequencing, genomic DNA from the sorted cells was extracted using the QIAGEN DNeasy Blood and Tissue Kit. High-throughput TCRbeta CDR3 sequencing, which included PCR amplification with bias correction and internal controls, was done commercially through immunoSEQ. Turning to the authors' computational methods: Unique productive TCRbeta sequences were defined by CDR3 nucleotide sequence when primers matched and otherwise by CDR3 amino acid sequence together with Vbeta and Jbeta genes. To correct sorting error, sequences shared between sorted populations at a frequency ratio of 2:1 or less were removed; the rest were assigned to the higher population. A sequence counted as donor-reactive if, in CFSE-low cells, the sequence had a frequency of at least 0.01% and was expanded at least 5-fold compared with unstimulated cells. Jensen-Shannon divergence, calculated on the top 100 TCRbeta sequences ranked by frequency, was used to quantify repertoire divergence. For samples with multiple sequencing runs, sorting error was corrected in each run separately before the runs were combined. Held by TCRdb, this immuneACCESS table contains in-frame sequences only and omits some clones. Under half of the omission traces to an unresolved V gene where checked; the cause of the rest is unknown. D and trimming come from the DNA, and the V and J calls and clone size come from that table. Counted in this sample were tens of thousands of clones; about 90% of them appeared once. The leading ten clones occupy about 0.76% of the sample.

Turning to this clone: The target of this receptor is not known. No much larger clone is present one base from it, and per-base qualities are unavailable.

Unstimulated Tregs (CD4+CD25+CD127-), CD4+ non-Tregs (CD4+CD25-), CD4 and CD8 cells were FACS-sorted from thawed PBMCs. Prior to Treg sorting, thawed PBMCs were rested overnight with 200 IU/ml IL-2 at 37 degrees C. Blood from healthy controls was obtained either as purchased buffy coats or from healthy volunteers. Healthy control blood was separated into PBMCs by Ficoll density gradient and cryopreserved, and patient PBMCs were collected both before and after transplant. The chain was built from TRBV11-2 and TRBJ2-7; tentative D gene TRBD1, with 6 bases matching. The receptor comes from a human donor in good health. The sequenced sample consisted of Tregs from blood. The encoded CDR3 is CASSLEGALVFVQYF. At the DNA level, the sequence is TGTGCCAGCAGCTTAGAGGGGGCACTAGTTTTTGTGCAGTACTTC.